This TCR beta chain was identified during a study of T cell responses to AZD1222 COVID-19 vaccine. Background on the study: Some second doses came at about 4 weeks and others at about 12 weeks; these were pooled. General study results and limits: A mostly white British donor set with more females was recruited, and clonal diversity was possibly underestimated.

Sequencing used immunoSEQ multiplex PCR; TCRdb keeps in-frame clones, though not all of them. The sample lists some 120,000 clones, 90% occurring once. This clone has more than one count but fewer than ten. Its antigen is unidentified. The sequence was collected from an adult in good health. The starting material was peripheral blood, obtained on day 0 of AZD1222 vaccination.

CDR3 in amino acids: CASSYDRDQPQHF. The CDR3 DNA is TGTGCCAGCAGCTACGACAGGGATCAGCCCCAGCATTTT. V and J are TRBV7-3 and TRBJ1-5, with 7 bases matching TRBD1. Germline V gives CDR1 SGHTA, CDR2 FQGTGA. J was trimmed by 5 bases and V by 4 bases; bases with no gene match: 2. The CDR3 loop spans 13 amino acids.